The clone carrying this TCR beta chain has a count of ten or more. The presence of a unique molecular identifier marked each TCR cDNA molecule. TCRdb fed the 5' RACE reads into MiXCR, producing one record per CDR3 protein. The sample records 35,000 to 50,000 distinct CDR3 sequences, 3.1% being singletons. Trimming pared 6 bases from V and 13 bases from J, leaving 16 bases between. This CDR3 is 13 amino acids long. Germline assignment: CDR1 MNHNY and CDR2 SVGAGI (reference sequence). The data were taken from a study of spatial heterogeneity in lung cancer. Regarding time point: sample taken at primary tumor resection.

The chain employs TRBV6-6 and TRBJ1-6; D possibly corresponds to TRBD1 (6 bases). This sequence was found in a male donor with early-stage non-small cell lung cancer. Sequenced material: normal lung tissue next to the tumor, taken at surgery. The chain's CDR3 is CASRGQGSGPLHF. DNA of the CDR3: TGTGCCAGCAGAGGTCAGGGGTCGGGTCCCCTCCACTTT.